Listed below are T cell receptor beta chains from one sample, sequenced in a study of vaccination effects on CD4 cells after COVID-19. Libraries were prepared by immunoSEQ multiplex PCR; TCRdb keeps only in-frame clonotypes and omits some of them. The sample yields 12,000 or so clones, approximately 71% seen once. Antigens of these TCRs are unknown. Material: CD4+ T cells from PBMCs cultured with SARS-CoV-2 spike peptides, obtained after COVID-19 vaccination. Source of these receptors: a human donor who received a COVID-19 vaccine. Both conserved end residues are part of each CDR3. D genes are given only for firm matches. Where a row states a size, it is once, few, many or the class of an expanded clone; other rows omit it.

CDR3nt: TGTGCCAGCTCACAGCGACCTAGCGGGGGCTCCCACGAGCAGTACTTC
CDR3aa: CASSQRPSGGSHEQYF
v_gene: TRBV18
j_gene: TRBJ2-7
d_gene: TRBD2
len: 16
abundance: NA

CDR3nt: TGTGCCAGTAGTATAGTGGGCAGGCCTGAGGAGCAGTACTTC
CDR3aa: CASSIVGRPEEQYF
v_gene: TRBV19
j_gene: TRBJ2-7
d_gene: NA
len: 14
abundance: NA

CDR3nt: TGTGCCAGCAGTTTGGGACAGTTCTCTGGGGCCAACGTCCTGACTTTC
CDR3aa: CASSLGQFSGANVLTF
v_gene: TRBV6-5
j_gene: TRBJ2-6
d_gene: TRBD1
len: 16
abundance: NA

CDR3nt: TGTGCCAGCAGTTACTCGAGGGTAAGCTCCTACGAGCAGTACTTC
CDR3aa: CASSYSRVSSYEQYF
v_gene: TRBV6-2/TRBV6-3
j_gene: TRBJ2-7
d_gene: NA
len: 15
abundance: NA

CDR3nt: TGTGCCAGTAGTGGCGACAGGAGAGCCTACGAGCAGTACTTC
CDR3aa: CASSGDRRAYEQYF
v_gene: TRBV19
j_gene: TRBJ2-7
d_gene: NA
len: 14
abundance: NA

CDR3nt: TGCGCCAGCAGCACCGGGACAAAGGGGGAAGGGCATAATTCACCCCTCCACTTT
CDR3aa: CASSTGTKGEGHNSPLHF
v_gene: TRBV5-1
j_gene: TRBJ1-6
d_gene: NA
len: 18
abundance: NA

CDR3nt: TGTGCCAGTAGGAATGGTGAGACCCAGTACTTC
CDR3aa: CASRNGETQYF
v_gene: TRBV19
j_gene: TRBJ2-5
d_gene: NA
len: 11
abundance: medium-sized

CDR3nt: TGTGCCATCAGTGCGTCGGGACAGCCTAAACCTAACTATGGCTACACCTTC
CDR3aa: CAISASGQPKPNYGYTF
v_gene: TRBV10-3
j_gene: TRBJ1-2
d_gene: TRBD1
len: 17
abundance: NA

CDR3nt: TGTGCCAGCAGCTCCAGGGGTACCGGGGAGCTGTTTTTT
CDR3aa: CASSSRGTGELFF
v_gene: TRBV7-2
j_gene: TRBJ2-2
d_gene: NA
len: 13
abundance: NA

CDR3nt: TGTGCCAGCTCACCACCGGGGCCTGGGACCTACGAGCAGTACTTC
CDR3aa: CASSPPGPGTYEQYF
v_gene: TRBV18
j_gene: TRBJ2-7
d_gene: NA
len: 15
abundance: NA

CDR3nt: TGTGCCAGCAGTTCTTCAGGGGGCTCGGGAGAGCAGTACTTC
CDR3aa: CASSSSGGSGEQYF
v_gene: TRBV28
j_gene: TRBJ2-7
d_gene: TRBD1
len: 14
abundance: once

CDR3nt: TGTGCCAGTACCCTACAGGGAGCGAACACCGGGGAGCTGTTTTTT
CDR3aa: CASTLQGANTGELFF
v_gene: TRBV19
j_gene: TRBJ2-2
d_gene: NA
len: 15
abundance: NA

CDR3nt: TGCGCCAGCAGCTCAAGGGCGCGGTACCAAGAGACCCAGTACTTC
CDR3aa: CASSSRARYQETQYF
v_gene: TRBV5-1
j_gene: TRBJ2-5
d_gene: NA
len: 15
abundance: NA

CDR3nt: TGTGCCAGCAGCCGGGGCCTATCGGACACCATATATTTT
CDR3aa: CASSRGLSDTIYF
v_gene: TRBV3-1/TRBV3-2
j_gene: TRBJ1-3
d_gene: NA
len: 13
abundance: NA

CDR3nt: TGTGCCATCAGTGAGGCGCCGGGACAGGGAAACACCATATATTTT
CDR3aa: CAISEAPGQGNTIYF
v_gene: TRBV10-3
j_gene: TRBJ1-3
d_gene: TRBD1
len: 15
abundance: NA

CDR3nt: TGTGCCAGCAGCCCCCCGACTAGCGGGAGAAGGTCGTATGAGCAGTTCTTC
CDR3aa: CASSPPTSGRRSYEQFF
v_gene: TRBV13
j_gene: TRBJ2-1
d_gene: TRBD2
len: 17
abundance: NA

CDR3nt: TGTGCCAGCAGCTTAGGGACAGGGAATCATGGCTACACCTTC
CDR3aa: CASSLGTGNHGYTF
v_gene: TRBV7-2
j_gene: TRBJ1-2
d_gene: TRBD1
len: 14
abundance: NA

CDR3nt: TGCGCCAGCAGCTTGGGAGGGGATGGCGAGCAGTACTTC
CDR3aa: CASSLGGDGEQYF
v_gene: TRBV5-1
j_gene: TRBJ2-7
d_gene: NA
len: 13
abundance: NA

CDR3nt: TGCAGCGTTAAAAGACAGCCAGAGACCCAGTACTTC
CDR3aa: CSVKRQPETQYF
v_gene: TRBV29-1
j_gene: TRBJ2-5
d_gene: NA
len: 12
abundance: NA

CDR3nt: TGCGCCAGCAGCCTGAGGACTAGCGGGGGGGCAAGTGAGCAGTTCTTC
CDR3aa: CASSLRTSGGASEQFF
v_gene: TRBV5-1
j_gene: TRBJ2-1
d_gene: TRBD2
len: 16
abundance: NA

CDR3nt: TGTGCTAGTGGTTTGTCGATTCAAAGGTCGGATAATTCACCCCTCCACTTT
CDR3aa: CASGLSIQRSDNSPLHF
v_gene: TRBV12-5
j_gene: TRBJ1-6
d_gene: NA
len: 17
abundance: NA

CDR3nt: TGTGCCAGCAGCAATGGACGAGGGGGGACAGGGAACAATGAGCAGTTCTTC
CDR3aa: CASSNGRGGTGNNEQFF
v_gene: TRBV27
j_gene: TRBJ2-1
d_gene: TRBD1
len: 17
abundance: few

CDR3nt: TGCGCCAGCAGCCCCGGACAGGGCAGGTCCACTGAAGCTTTCTTT
CDR3aa: CASSPGQGRSTEAFF
v_gene: TRBV5-1
j_gene: TRBJ1-1
d_gene: TRBD1
len: 15
abundance: NA

CDR3nt: TGTGCCACCAGCATAGAAGGGGAAATAGCCAAAAACATTCAGTACTTC
CDR3aa: CATSIEGEIAKNIQYF
v_gene: TRBV15
j_gene: TRBJ2-4
d_gene: NA
len: 16
abundance: few

CDR3nt: TGTGCCAGCAGCTTACTCTCCTCGAGGGGCGGGGAGCTGTTTTTT
CDR3aa: CASSLLSSRGGELFF
v_gene: TRBV7-9
j_gene: TRBJ2-2
d_gene: NA
len: 15
abundance: few

CDR3nt: TGCGCCAGCAGCCGACTAGCGGGGGGAAGCTCCTACAATGAGCAGTTCTTC
CDR3aa: CASSRLAGGSSYNEQFF
v_gene: TRBV4-3
j_gene: TRBJ2-1
d_gene: TRBD2
len: 17
abundance: NA

CDR3nt: TGCGCCAGCAGCGCTAGCGGGACGGTAGATACGCAGTATTTT
CDR3aa: CASSASGTVDTQYF
v_gene: TRBV5-1
j_gene: TRBJ2-3
d_gene: TRBD2
len: 14
abundance: NA

CDR3nt: TGTGCCAGCAGCCTAAGAAAGGGTAAGGGTTCTGCGTACGAGCAGTACTTC
CDR3aa: CASSLRKGKGSAYEQYF
v_gene: TRBV7-2
j_gene: TRBJ2-7
d_gene: NA
len: 17
abundance: NA

CDR3nt: TGTGCCAGCAGTGTCCTCCAGGGGGCGCGGGACGAGCAGTACTTC
CDR3aa: CASSVLQGARDEQYF
v_gene: TRBV2
j_gene: TRBJ2-7
d_gene: TRBD1
len: 15
abundance: once

CDR3nt: TGTGCCAGCAGCTTGGTCGTGGGGGGACGCTCCTACAATGAGCAGTTCTTC
CDR3aa: CASSLVVGGRSYNEQFF
v_gene: TRBV5-8
j_gene: TRBJ2-1
d_gene: NA
len: 17
abundance: NA

CDR3nt: TGTGCCAGCAGCGTAGGGGCAGCGCTGAATCAGCCCCAGCATTTT
CDR3aa: CASSVGAALNQPQHF
v_gene: TRBV9
j_gene: TRBJ1-5
d_gene: NA
len: 15
abundance: NA

CDR3nt: TGTGCCAGCAGTGATAGGGGGTACTATGGCTACACCTTC
CDR3aa: CASSDRGYYGYTF
v_gene: TRBV2
j_gene: TRBJ1-2
d_gene: NA
len: 13
abundance: NA

CDR3nt: TGTGCCAGCAGCGTTACAGGCAACACTGAAGCTTTCTTT
CDR3aa: CASSVTGNTEAFF
v_gene: TRBV9
j_gene: TRBJ1-1
d_gene: NA
len: 13
abundance: few

CDR3nt: TGTGCCTGGAGAAATCTCGGGGCTCCGGTACTGTTTTTT
CDR3aa: CAWRNLGAPVLFF
v_gene: TRBV30
j_gene: TRBJ1-4
d_gene: NA
len: 13
abundance: NA

CDR3nt: TGTGCCAGCAGCCAGCGGACTAGCGGGGTCCTGGGAGAGACCCAGTACTTC
CDR3aa: CASSQRTSGVLGETQYF
v_gene: TRBV4-2
j_gene: TRBJ2-5
d_gene: TRBD2
len: 17
abundance: NA

CDR3nt: TGCGCCAGCAGCCAGGACAGGGGCGCTGAAGCTTTCTTT
CDR3aa: CASSQDRGAEAFF
v_gene: TRBV5-1
j_gene: TRBJ1-1
d_gene: TRBD1
len: 13
abundance: NA

CDR3nt: TGTGCCACCAGCAGTAGAGAGAGCGGGGTTGGCTACACCTTC
CDR3aa: CATSSRESGVGYTF
v_gene: TRBV15
j_gene: TRBJ1-2
d_gene: NA
len: 14
abundance: NA

CDR3nt: TGCGCCAGCAGCTTGGTCCCAGGGCCAACTAATGAAAAACTGTTTTTT
CDR3aa: CASSLVPGPTNEKLFF
v_gene: TRBV5-1
j_gene: TRBJ1-4
d_gene: NA
len: 16
abundance: NA

CDR3nt: TGTGCCAGCAGCTTGTTCGGGGTAGACACTGAAGCTTTCTTT
CDR3aa: CASSLFGVDTEAFF
v_gene: TRBV5-6
j_gene: TRBJ1-1
d_gene: NA
len: 14
abundance: NA

CDR3nt: TGTGCCAGCAGGGGGGTTGACGCCTCGGGGGGCCCTAACTATGGCTACACCTTC
CDR3aa: CASRGVDASGGPNYGYTF
v_gene: TRBV7-9
j_gene: TRBJ1-2
d_gene: NA
len: 18
abundance: NA

CDR3nt: TGTGCCTGGACAGGGGGAGGCACTGAAGCTTTCTTT
CDR3aa: CAWTGGGTEAFF
v_gene: TRBV30
j_gene: TRBJ1-1
d_gene: TRBD1
len: 12
abundance: few

CDR3nt: TGTGCCAGCAGTGAAGCGGTCTACTGGCCCCAGCATTTT
CDR3aa: CASSEAVYWPQHF
v_gene: TRBV2
j_gene: TRBJ1-5
d_gene: NA
len: 13
abundance: NA

CDR3nt: TGTGCCAGCAGCCCAAGGACTAGCGGGGGGGCGGGAGAGACCCAGTACTTC
CDR3aa: CASSPRTSGGAGETQYF
v_gene: TRBV7-3
j_gene: TRBJ2-5
d_gene: TRBD2
len: 17
abundance: NA

CDR3nt: TGTGCCAGCAGCTTAGATGCAGGGTACCGGGCGGTCGCTGAAGCTTTCTTT
CDR3aa: CASSLDAGYRAVAEAFF
v_gene: TRBV7-9
j_gene: TRBJ1-1
d_gene: NA
len: 17
abundance: NA

CDR3nt: TGTGCCAGCAGCGTGGGGACAGGGGGAAGTCAGCCCCAGCATTTT
CDR3aa: CASSVGTGGSQPQHF
v_gene: TRBV9
j_gene: TRBJ1-5
d_gene: TRBD1
len: 15
abundance: NA

CDR3nt: TGTGCCAGCAGTGACTCTACAGGGGCTGGGTCTGGGGCCAACGTCCTGACTTTC
CDR3aa: CASSDSTGAGSGANVLTF
v_gene: TRBV6-4
j_gene: TRBJ2-6
d_gene: TRBD1
len: 18
abundance: once

CDR3nt: TGTGCCAGCAGCTTAGAAACCCGCAGGGGGCCTGGTGGCTACACCTTC
CDR3aa: CASSLETRRGPGGYTF
v_gene: TRBV7-2
j_gene: TRBJ1-2
d_gene: TRBD1
len: 16
abundance: NA

CDR3nt: TGTGCCAGCAGTTTACGGAGGGGAGCGGGAGTAGAGACCCAGTACTTC
CDR3aa: CASSLRRGAGVETQYF
v_gene: TRBV28
j_gene: TRBJ2-5
d_gene: TRBD2
len: 16
abundance: NA

CDR3nt: TGCGCCAGCAGCTTGCCAACCGGGCCCACGGAGGAGCAGTTCTTC
CDR3aa: CASSLPTGPTEEQFF
v_gene: TRBV5-1
j_gene: TRBJ2-1
d_gene: NA
len: 15
abundance: NA

CDR3nt: TGTGCCAGCAGCAAAGGGGACTGTACAGGGAATGGCTACACCTTC
CDR3aa: CASSKGDCTGNGYTF
v_gene: TRBV21-1
j_gene: TRBJ1-2
d_gene: NA
len: 15
abundance: NA

CDR3nt: TGTGCCAGCAGCCAAGTACCAGGGTTTTCTAGCAATCAGCCCCAGCATTTT
CDR3aa: CASSQVPGFSSNQPQHF
v_gene: TRBV3-1/TRBV3-2
j_gene: TRBJ1-5
d_gene: NA
len: 17
abundance: medium-sized

CDR3nt: TGTGCCAGCATCCCTCCAGGGACGATTAAAGCTTTCTTT
CDR3aa: CASIPPGTIKAFF
v_gene: TRBV28
j_gene: TRBJ1-1
d_gene: NA
len: 13
abundance: once